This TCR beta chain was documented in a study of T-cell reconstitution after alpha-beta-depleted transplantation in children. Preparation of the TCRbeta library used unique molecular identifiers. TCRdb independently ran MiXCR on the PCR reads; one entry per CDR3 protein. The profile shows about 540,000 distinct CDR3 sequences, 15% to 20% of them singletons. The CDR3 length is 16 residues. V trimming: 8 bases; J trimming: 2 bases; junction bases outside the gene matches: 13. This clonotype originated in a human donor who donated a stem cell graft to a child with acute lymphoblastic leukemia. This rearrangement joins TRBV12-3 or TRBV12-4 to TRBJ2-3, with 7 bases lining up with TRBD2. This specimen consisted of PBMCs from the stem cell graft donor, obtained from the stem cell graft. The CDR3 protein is CASYWRESALTDTQYF. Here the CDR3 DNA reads TGTGCCAGCTATTGGCGGGAGTCTGCCCTCACAGATACGCAGTATTTT.